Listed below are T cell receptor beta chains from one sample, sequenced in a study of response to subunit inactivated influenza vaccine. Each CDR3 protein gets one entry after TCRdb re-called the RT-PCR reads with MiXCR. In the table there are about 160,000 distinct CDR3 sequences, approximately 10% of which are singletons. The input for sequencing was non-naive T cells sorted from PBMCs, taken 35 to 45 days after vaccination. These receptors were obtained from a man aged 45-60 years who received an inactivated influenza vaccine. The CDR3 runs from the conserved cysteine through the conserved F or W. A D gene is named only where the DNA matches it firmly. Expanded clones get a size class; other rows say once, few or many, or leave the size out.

CDR3aa: CASNWGTEAFF
CDR3nt: TGTGCCAGTAACTGGGGCACTGAAGCTTTCTTT
abundance: many
d_gene: NA
v_gene: TRBV7-9
j_gene: TRBJ1-1

CDR3aa: CASSATGATQETQYF
CDR3nt: TGTGCCAGCTCAGCCACCGGGGCTACACAAGAGACCCAGTACTTC
abundance: NA
d_gene: NA
v_gene: TRBV18
j_gene: TRBJ2-5

CDR3aa: CASSFRNDEKLFF
CDR3nt: TGTGCCAGCAGTTTCAGAAATGATGAAAAACTGTTTTTT
abundance: few
d_gene: NA
v_gene: TRBV12-3/TRBV12-4
j_gene: TRBJ1-4

CDR3aa: CASSFPLANYGYTF
CDR3nt: TGTGCCAGCAGCTTCCCACTAGCTAACTATGGCTACACCTTC
abundance: few
d_gene: NA
v_gene: TRBV5-8
j_gene: TRBJ1-2

CDR3aa: CASTRTSYKGGELFF
CDR3nt: TGTGCCAGCACCCGGACTAGCTACAAGGGCGGGGAGCTGTTTTTT
abundance: many
d_gene: TRBD2
v_gene: TRBV28
j_gene: TRBJ2-2

CDR3aa: CASSPILRQGRYEQFF
CDR3nt: TGTGCCAGCAGTCCGATACTTCGACAGGGACGGTATGAGCAGTTCTTC
abundance: NA
d_gene: TRBD1
v_gene: TRBV27
j_gene: TRBJ2-1

CDR3aa: CASSSNGYSGNTIYF
CDR3nt: TGTGCCAGCAGTTCAAACGGGTACTCTGGAAACACCATATATTTT
abundance: few
d_gene: NA
v_gene: TRBV28
j_gene: TRBJ1-3

CDR3aa: CASSRDRAQPQHF
CDR3nt: TGCGCCAGCAGCCGAGACAGGGCCCAGCCCCAGCATTTT
abundance: once
d_gene: TRBD1
v_gene: TRBV4-3
j_gene: TRBJ1-5

CDR3aa: CASSKGQGNYGYTF
CDR3nt: TGTGCCAGCAGCAAAGGACAGGGTAACTATGGCTACACCTTC
abundance: NA
d_gene: TRBD1
v_gene: TRBV9
j_gene: TRBJ1-2

CDR3aa: CASSELKEGLNSNEQFF
CDR3nt: TGTGCCAGCAGTGAGTTAAAGGAGGGTCTAAATTCGAATGAGCAGTTCTTC
abundance: many
d_gene: NA
v_gene: TRBV6-1
j_gene: TRBJ2-1

CDR3aa: CASGTGTAFF
CDR3nt: TGTGCCAGTGGGACCGGGACGGCTTTCTTT
abundance: many
d_gene: NA
v_gene: TRBV6-6
j_gene: TRBJ1-1

CDR3aa: CSARDRQGIYEQYF
CDR3nt: TGCAGTGCTAGAGATAGACAGGGGATCTACGAGCAGTACTTC
abundance: few
d_gene: TRBD1
v_gene: TRBV20-1
j_gene: TRBJ2-7

CDR3aa: CASSFQGHGYGYTF
CDR3nt: TGTGCCAGCAGTTTCCAGGGGCATGGGTATGGCTACACCTTC
abundance: many
d_gene: NA
v_gene: TRBV12-3/TRBV12-4
j_gene: TRBJ1-2

CDR3aa: CSAHDPSGRSYNEQFF
CDR3nt: TGCAGTGCCCACGATCCCAGCGGGAGGTCCTACAATGAGCAGTTCTTC
abundance: few
d_gene: TRBD2
v_gene: TRBV20-1
j_gene: TRBJ2-1

CDR3aa: CASSFAVPSYEQYF
CDR3nt: TGTGCCAGCAGTTTTGCAGTCCCTTCCTACGAGCAGTACTTC
abundance: few
d_gene: NA
v_gene: TRBV27
j_gene: TRBJ2-7

CDR3aa: CASSFGTGLFTDTQYF
CDR3nt: TGTGCCAGCAGCTTCGGGACAGGACTTTTCACAGATACGCAGTATTTT
abundance: NA
d_gene: TRBD1
v_gene: TRBV7-6
j_gene: TRBJ2-3

CDR3aa: CASRVGVSSYNSPLHF
CDR3nt: TGTGCCAGCAGGGTGGGCGTGAGCTCCTATAATTCACCCCTCCACTTT
abundance: many
d_gene: NA
v_gene: TRBV6-1
j_gene: TRBJ1-6

CDR3aa: CASSPGLAGGPGDTQYF
CDR3nt: TGCGCCAGCAGCCCGGGACTAGCGGGGGGGCCCGGAGATACGCAGTATTTT
abundance: many
d_gene: TRBD2
v_gene: TRBV4-3
j_gene: TRBJ2-3

CDR3aa: CATSTFGGTSGKGREMSNAQFF
CDR3nt: TGTGCCACCAGCACTTTTGGCGGGACTAGCGGGAAGGGAAGGGAAATGAGTAATGCGCAGTTCTTC
abundance: NA
d_gene: TRBD2
v_gene: TRBV15
j_gene: TRBJ2-1

CDR3aa: CASIRQGHEQFF
CDR3nt: TGTGCCAGCATTAGACAGGGCCATGAGCAGTTCTTC
abundance: many
d_gene: TRBD1
v_gene: TRBV12-3/TRBV12-4
j_gene: TRBJ2-1

CDR3aa: CSATTNSGANVLTF
CDR3nt: TGCAGTGCGACCACGAACTCTGGGGCCAACGTCCTGACTTTC
abundance: NA
d_gene: NA
v_gene: TRBV20-1
j_gene: TRBJ2-6

CDR3aa: CASAWGLNEKLFF
CDR3nt: TGTGCCTCTGCGTGGGGTTTAAATGAAAAACTGTTTTTT
abundance: many
d_gene: NA
v_gene: TRBV12-3/TRBV12-4
j_gene: TRBJ1-4

CDR3aa: CASLQMNTEAFF
CDR3nt: TGCGCCAGCTTACAGATGAACACTGAAGCTTTCTTT
abundance: many
d_gene: NA
v_gene: TRBV10-2
j_gene: TRBJ1-1

CDR3aa: CASSWRTADEAFF
CDR3nt: TGTGCCAGCAGCTGGAGGACAGCAGATGAAGCTTTCTTT
abundance: many
d_gene: NA
v_gene: TRBV7-2
j_gene: TRBJ1-1

CDR3aa: CAISPGTSGGKTYNEQFF
CDR3nt: TGTGCCATCAGTCCCGGGACTAGCGGGGGAAAGACCTACAATGAGCAGTTCTTC
abundance: few
d_gene: TRBD2
v_gene: TRBV10-3
j_gene: TRBJ2-1

CDR3aa: CASRVAGGNNIQYF
CDR3nt: TGTGCCAGCAGGGTAGCGGGGGGGAATAACATTCAGTACTTC
abundance: NA
d_gene: TRBD2
v_gene: TRBV28
j_gene: TRBJ2-4

CDR3aa: CSVRTGLLGELFF
CDR3nt: TGCAGCGTGAGGACAGGTCTACTCGGGGAGCTGTTTTTT
abundance: few
d_gene: TRBD1
v_gene: TRBV29-1
j_gene: TRBJ2-2

CDR3aa: CASNSLAGGYNEQFF
CDR3nt: TGTGCCAGCAACTCGTTAGCGGGGGGATACAATGAGCAGTTCTTC
abundance: many
d_gene: TRBD2
v_gene: TRBV6-1
j_gene: TRBJ2-1

CDR3aa: CSAPRNLGDQYF
CDR3nt: TGCAGTGCTCCGAGGAACCTCGGGGACCAGTACTTC
abundance: few
d_gene: NA
v_gene: TRBV20-1
j_gene: TRBJ2-5

CDR3aa: CASSQELGHGYTF
CDR3nt: TGCGCCAGCAGCCAAGAATTGGGGCATGGCTACACCTTC
abundance: NA
d_gene: NA
v_gene: TRBV4-3
j_gene: TRBJ1-2

CDR3aa: CASSPRRIAGVETQYF
CDR3nt: TGTGCCAGCTCACCACGGAGGATAGCGGGAGTAGAGACCCAGTACTTC
abundance: many
d_gene: TRBD2
v_gene: TRBV18
j_gene: TRBJ2-5

CDR3aa: CASSFRQGRTGELFF
CDR3nt: TGTGCCAGCAGCTTTAGGCAGGGAAGAACCGGGGAGCTGTTTTTT
abundance: many
d_gene: NA
v_gene: TRBV5-6
j_gene: TRBJ2-2

CDR3aa: CASSPTEETQYF
CDR3nt: TGTGCCAGCTCACCGACAGAAGAGACCCAGTACTTC
abundance: NA
d_gene: NA
v_gene: TRBV18
j_gene: TRBJ2-5

CDR3aa: CASSRQQSYEQYF
CDR3nt: TGTGCCAGCAGCAGACAGCAATCCTACGAGCAGTACTTC
abundance: many
d_gene: NA
v_gene: TRBV28
j_gene: TRBJ2-7

CDR3aa: CASSLVAGSEQYF
CDR3nt: TGTGCCAGCAGCTTAGTAGCGGGAAGCGAGCAGTACTTC
abundance: few
d_gene: TRBD2
v_gene: TRBV7-8
j_gene: TRBJ2-7

CDR3aa: CASSRSGTSGGTDTQYF
CDR3nt: TGTGCCAGCTCACGCAGCGGGACGTCCGGTGGCACAGATACGCAGTATTTT
abundance: few
d_gene: TRBD2
v_gene: TRBV18
j_gene: TRBJ2-3

CDR3aa: CASSWVSSAHEQFF
CDR3nt: TGTGCCAGCAGCTGGGTAAGTTCAGCCCATGAGCAGTTCTTC
abundance: NA
d_gene: NA
v_gene: TRBV7-2
j_gene: TRBJ2-1

CDR3aa: CSATDRGGYTGELFF
CDR3nt: TGCAGTGCCACGGACAGGGGGGGCTACACCGGGGAGCTGTTTTTT
abundance: many
d_gene: TRBD1
v_gene: TRBV20-1
j_gene: TRBJ2-2

CDR3aa: CATSRDLGQGGTQYF
CDR3nt: TGTGCCACCAGCAGAGATCTGGGGCAGGGTGGGACCCAGTACTTC
abundance: NA
d_gene: NA
v_gene: TRBV15
j_gene: TRBJ2-5

CDR3aa: CSANDGGRTGYTF
CDR3nt: TGCAGCGCCAACGACGGGGGGCGGACTGGCTACACCTTC
abundance: NA
d_gene: NA
v_gene: TRBV29-1
j_gene: TRBJ1-2

CDR3aa: CASSLDGTGGNEQFF
CDR3nt: TGTGCCAGCAGTTTAGACGGGACAGGGGGCAATGAGCAGTTCTTC
abundance: few
d_gene: TRBD1
v_gene: TRBV12-3/TRBV12-4
j_gene: TRBJ2-1

CDR3aa: CAINGRGRSTEAFF
CDR3nt: TGTGCCATCAATGGTAGGGGGCGCAGCACTGAAGCTTTCTTT
abundance: few
d_gene: TRBD1
v_gene: TRBV10-3
j_gene: TRBJ1-1

CDR3aa: CASSFIGAGAGNTIYF
CDR3nt: TGTGCCAGCAGTTTTATCGGTGCAGGGGCTGGAAACACCATATATTTT
abundance: few
d_gene: NA
v_gene: TRBV28
j_gene: TRBJ1-3

CDR3aa: CSARDVREGSPGELFF
CDR3nt: TGCAGTGCTAGAGATGTAAGGGAGGGGTCCCCCGGGGAGCTGTTTTTT
abundance: few
d_gene: TRBD2
v_gene: TRBV20-1
j_gene: TRBJ2-2

CDR3aa: CASMTGDYGYTF
CDR3nt: TGCGCCAGCATGACGGGGGACTATGGCTACACCTTC
abundance: NA
d_gene: NA
v_gene: TRBV10-2
j_gene: TRBJ1-2

CDR3aa: CSVELRDGGNYEQYF
CDR3nt: TGCAGCGTTGAACTCCGGGACGGGGGGAACTACGAGCAGTACTTC
abundance: few
d_gene: TRBD2
v_gene: TRBV29-1
j_gene: TRBJ2-7

CDR3aa: CASSQGPNGDQPQHF
CDR3nt: TGTGCCAGCAGCCAAGGGCCAAATGGGGATCAGCCCCAGCATTTT
abundance: NA
d_gene: NA
v_gene: TRBV3-1
j_gene: TRBJ1-5

CDR3aa: CASSIDLTGFVGYTF
CDR3nt: TGTGCCAGCAGCATTGATCTGACAGGGTTCGTCGGCTACACCTTC
abundance: NA
d_gene: TRBD1
v_gene: TRBV2
j_gene: TRBJ1-2

CDR3aa: CASSLLGYQETQYF
CDR3nt: TGCGCCAGCAGCTTGCTGGGCTACCAAGAGACCCAGTACTTC
abundance: NA
d_gene: NA
v_gene: TRBV5-1
j_gene: TRBJ2-5

CDR3aa: CASSQTSDAPSYNEQFF
CDR3nt: TGTGCCAGCAGCCAAACCTCGGACGCCCCCTCCTACAATGAGCAGTTCTTC
abundance: many
d_gene: NA
v_gene: TRBV7-8
j_gene: TRBJ2-1

CDR3aa: CASSPPLQGARGYTF
CDR3nt: TGTGCCAGCTCACCACCGTTACAGGGGGCAAGAGGCTACACCTTC
abundance: few
d_gene: TRBD1
v_gene: TRBV18
j_gene: TRBJ1-2

CDR3aa: CASSRYRAPNSPLHF
CDR3nt: TGTGCCAGCAGCCGCTACAGGGCCCCTAATTCACCCCTCCACTTT
abundance: NA
d_gene: NA
v_gene: TRBV7-2
j_gene: TRBJ1-6

CDR3aa: CASRAPGHLNTEAFF
CDR3nt: TGTGCCAGCAGAGCGCCCGGACACTTGAACACTGAAGCTTTCTTT
abundance: NA
d_gene: NA
v_gene: TRBV6-1
j_gene: TRBJ1-1

CDR3aa: CASSYQRGLALVYNEQFF
CDR3nt: TGTGCCAGCAGTTACCAGAGAGGACTAGCGCTAGTCTACAATGAGCAGTTCTTC
abundance: NA
d_gene: TRBD2
v_gene: TRBV6-5
j_gene: TRBJ2-1

CDR3aa: CASSLPTYHGYTF
CDR3nt: TGCGCCAGCAGCTTGCCGACATATCATGGCTACACCTTC
abundance: many
d_gene: NA
v_gene: TRBV5-1
j_gene: TRBJ1-2

CDR3aa: CASTRRGDRGSEAFF
CDR3nt: TGTGCCAGCACTCGAAGGGGGGACAGGGGGTCTGAAGCTTTCTTT
abundance: few
d_gene: TRBD1
v_gene: TRBV6-1
j_gene: TRBJ1-1

CDR3aa: CASSFSGWDTGELFF
CDR3nt: TGTGCCAGCAGCTTTTCGGGGTGGGACACCGGGGAGCTGTTTTTT
abundance: many
d_gene: NA
v_gene: TRBV13
j_gene: TRBJ2-2

CDR3aa: CASSEGQAGELFF
CDR3nt: TGTGCCAGCAGTGAAGGACAGGCCGGGGAGCTGTTTTTT
abundance: few
d_gene: NA
v_gene: TRBV6-1
j_gene: TRBJ2-2

CDR3aa: CASRAPGPNNSPLHF
CDR3nt: TGTGCCAGCAGAGCGCCGGGTCCTAATAATTCACCCCTCCACTTT
abundance: many
d_gene: NA
v_gene: TRBV6-1
j_gene: TRBJ1-6